Listed below are T cell receptor beta chains from one sample, sequenced in a study of cytotoxic CD8 clonotypes in ibrutinib-treated CLL. TCRdb keeps only in-frame clones here, not all; method: immunoSEQ multiplex PCR. The data hold roughly 150,000 clones, with over 75% observed a single time. The sequencing here drew on PBMCs, taken at disease progression, from a patient treated with ibrutinib. The origin of the receptors is a human donor with chronic lymphocytic leukemia. Both conserved end residues are part of each CDR3. Rows may omit the clone size; those that give it use once, few, many or a size class.

v_gene,j_gene,abundance,CDR3aa
TRBV28,TRBJ2-1,once,CASSFLDEQFF
TRBV6-1,TRBJ2-1,-,CASSEFGREPYNEQFF
TRBV5-5,TRBJ2-2,-,CASSLNRVNTGELFF
TRBV28,TRBJ2-7,-,CASSSPRGQGGDEQYF
TRBV2,TRBJ1-2,-,CASRDRGRLDYGYTF
TRBV19,TRBJ2-5,-,CASSTPGLQETQYF
TRBV4-3,TRBJ2-1,-,CASSRLGSYNEQFF
TRBV30,TRBJ2-5,-,CAWSLGNQETQYF
TRBV7-2,TRBJ2-1,-,CASSPRTPRTYNEQFF
TRBV6-5,TRBJ2-1,-,CASSYEGGSYNEQFF
TRBV7-8,TRBJ1-1,-,CASSLVPGFDGEAFF
TRBV19,TRBJ2-7,-,CASSSSGRVYEQYF
TRBV5-6,TRBJ1-5,-,CASSLGLNQPQHF
TRBV4-3,TRBJ1-2,once,CASSQLLGSGGGRQIYGYTF
TRBV4-2,TRBJ2-3,-,CASSQAGFSTDTQYF
TRBV10-2,TRBJ1-5,-,CASSVQQGSHQPQHF
TRBV6-6,TRBJ2-3,-,CASRERGGGPDTQYF
TRBV28,TRBJ1-1,-,CASSRWNTEAFF
TRBV6-1,TRBJ2-5,-,CASSGELAGETQYF
TRBV5-6,TRBJ1-2,-,CASSLSQANYGYTF
TRBV7-2,TRBJ2-1,-,CASSSGTSGRARGEFF
TRBV7-9,TRBJ1-5,-,CASSGQGSNQPQHF
TRBV6-1,TRBJ2-5,-,CASSEILRGGRRETQYF
TRBV7-9,TRBJ2-3,-,CASSLASGRADTQYF
TRBV6-5,TRBJ2-5,-,CASSYATGGRQETQYF
TRBV28,TRBJ1-5,-,CASSLPSGGIGQPQHF
TRBV28,TRBJ2-6,-,CASSFAGSISGANVLTF
TRBV4-2,TRBJ2-7,-,CASSPGVAEGYEQYF
TRBV29-1,TRBJ2-7,-,CSVEDSTAYEQYF
TRBV20-1,TRBJ2-7,-,CSAGGGYEQYF
TRBV29-1,TRBJ2-7,once,CSVEGLVAGAPGGQYF
TRBV2,TRBJ2-7,few,CASSDMIPSSYEQYF
TRBV15,TRBJ2-3,-,CATSRSGPSVTQYF
TRBV7-9,TRBJ2-7,-,CASSLFGQGPEQYF
TRBV27,TRBJ1-3,-,CASREQGALRNTIYF
TRBV6-6,TRBJ1-3,-,CASRPSGGSGNTIYF
TRBV11-2,TRBJ2-1,-,CASSLDRLAGITYNEQFF
TRBV7-8,TRBJ2-2,-,CASSSRDRGTGELFF
TRBV4-1,TRBJ2-1,-,CASSQSSWLAGGSSYNEQFF
TRBV29-1,TRBJ1-5,-,CSVSEGVGQPQHF
TRBV29-1,TRBJ2-7,-,CSVRKGNEQYF
TRBV6-1,TRBJ2-1,-,CASSRQGRSYNEQFF
TRBV6-5,TRBJ1-2,-,CASSFDGQGGYTF
TRBV29-1,TRBJ2-5,once,CSVEPQGVPETQYF
TRBV18,TRBJ2-3,-,CASSTGQSAYTDTQYF
TRBV27,TRBJ2-2,-,CASSYSNTGELFF
TRBV30,TRBJ1-5,-,CAWGTGSDQPQHF
TRBV4-1,TRBJ1-3,-,CASSHTGSGNTIYF
TRBV28,TRBJ2-7,-,CASSLGPRLREQYF
TRBV4-2,TRBJ1-2,-,CASSRDLGGAGSGYTF
TRBV25-1,TRBJ2-3,-,CASSPITGGADTQYF
TRBV11-2,TRBJ1-3,-,CASSFPGQLLGNTIYF
TRBV2,TRBJ2-7,-,CASSEELVPGAGYEQYF
TRBV4-1,TRBJ1-1,few,CASSQDTGVPEAFF